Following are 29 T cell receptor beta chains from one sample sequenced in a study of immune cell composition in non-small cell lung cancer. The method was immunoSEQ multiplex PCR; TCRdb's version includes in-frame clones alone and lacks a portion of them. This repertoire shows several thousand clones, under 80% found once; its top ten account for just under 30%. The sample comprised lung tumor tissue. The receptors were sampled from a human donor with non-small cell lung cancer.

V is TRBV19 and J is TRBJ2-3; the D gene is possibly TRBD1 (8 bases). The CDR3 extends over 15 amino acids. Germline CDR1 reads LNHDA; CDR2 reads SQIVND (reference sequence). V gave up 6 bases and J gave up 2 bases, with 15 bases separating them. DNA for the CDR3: TGTGCCAGTAGGCTACAGGGGGGGGTCACAGATACGCAGTATTTT. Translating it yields CASRLQGGVTDTQYF. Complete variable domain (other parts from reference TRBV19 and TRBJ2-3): DGGITQSPKYLFRKEGQNVTLSCEQNLNHDAMYWYRQDPGQGLRLIYYSQIVNDFQKGDIAEGYSVSREKKESFPLTVTSAQKNPTAFYLCASRLQGGVTDTQYFGPGTRLTVL.

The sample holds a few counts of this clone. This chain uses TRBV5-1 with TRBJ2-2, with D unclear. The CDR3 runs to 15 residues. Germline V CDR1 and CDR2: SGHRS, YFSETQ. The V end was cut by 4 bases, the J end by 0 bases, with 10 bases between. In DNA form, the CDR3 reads TGCGCCAGCAGCCAGCGCACTACGAACACCGGGGAGCTGTTTTTT. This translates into CASSQRTTNTGELFF.

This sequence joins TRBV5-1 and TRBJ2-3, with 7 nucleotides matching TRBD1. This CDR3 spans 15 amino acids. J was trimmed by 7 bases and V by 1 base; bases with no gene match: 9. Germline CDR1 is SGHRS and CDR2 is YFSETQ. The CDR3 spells CASSLSGTEGNTQYF. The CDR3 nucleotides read TGCGCCAGCAGCTTGTCCGGGACAGAAGGAAATACGCAGTATTTT.

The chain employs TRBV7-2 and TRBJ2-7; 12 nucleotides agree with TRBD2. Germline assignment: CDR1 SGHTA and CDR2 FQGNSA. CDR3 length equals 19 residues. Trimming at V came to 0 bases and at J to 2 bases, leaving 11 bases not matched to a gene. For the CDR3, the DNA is TGTGCCAGCAGCTTAGCGCACCCGGGACTAGCGGGCCCGGCCTACGAGCAGTACTTC. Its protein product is CASSLAHPGLAGPAYEQYF. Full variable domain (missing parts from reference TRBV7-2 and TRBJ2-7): GAGVSQSPSNKVTEKGKDVELRCDPISGHTALYWYRQSLGQGLEFLIYFQGNSAPDKSGLPSDRFSAERTGGSVSTLTIQRTQQEDSAVYLCASSLAHPGLAGPAYEQYFGPGTRLTVT.

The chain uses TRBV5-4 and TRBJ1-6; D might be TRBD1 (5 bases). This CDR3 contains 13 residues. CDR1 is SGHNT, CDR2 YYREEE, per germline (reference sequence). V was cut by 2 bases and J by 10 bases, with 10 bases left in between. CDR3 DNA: TGTGCCAGCAGCTTAGACAGTCCGTCACCCCTCCACTTT. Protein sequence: CASSLDSPSPLHF.

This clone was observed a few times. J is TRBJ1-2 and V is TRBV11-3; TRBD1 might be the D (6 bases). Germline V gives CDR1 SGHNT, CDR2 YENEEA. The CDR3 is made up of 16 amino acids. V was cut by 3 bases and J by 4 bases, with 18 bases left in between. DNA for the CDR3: TGTGCCAGCAGCTTCCCCCTCGCAGGGGCAGGCTATGGCTACACCTTC. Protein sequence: CASSFPLAGAGYGYTF. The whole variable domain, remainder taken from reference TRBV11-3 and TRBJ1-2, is EAGVVQSPRYKIIEKKQPVAFWCNPISGHNTLYWYLQNLGQGPELLIRYENEEAVDDSQLPKDRFSAERLKGVDSTLKIQPAELGDSAVYLCASSFPLAGAGYGYTFGSGTRLTVV.

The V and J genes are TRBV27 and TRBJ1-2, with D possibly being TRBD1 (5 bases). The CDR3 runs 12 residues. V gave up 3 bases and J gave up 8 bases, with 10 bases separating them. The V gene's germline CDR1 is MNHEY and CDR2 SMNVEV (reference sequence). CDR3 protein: CASSFVGGGYTF. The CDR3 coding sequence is TGTGCCAGCAGTTTTGTCGGGGGAGGCTACACCTTC.

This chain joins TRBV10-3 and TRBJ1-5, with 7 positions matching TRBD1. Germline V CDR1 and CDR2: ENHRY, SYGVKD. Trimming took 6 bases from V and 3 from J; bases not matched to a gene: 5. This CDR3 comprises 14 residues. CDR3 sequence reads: CAIRPTGYNQPQHF. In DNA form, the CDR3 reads TGTGCCATCAGACCGACAGGGTACAATCAGCCCCAGCATTTT.

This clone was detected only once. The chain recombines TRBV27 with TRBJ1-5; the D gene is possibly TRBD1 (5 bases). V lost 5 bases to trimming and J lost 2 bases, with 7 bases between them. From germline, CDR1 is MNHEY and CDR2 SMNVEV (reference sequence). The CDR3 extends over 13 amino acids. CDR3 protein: CASSVQGNQPQHF. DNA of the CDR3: TGTGCCAGCAGTGTACAGGGCAATCAGCCCCAGCATTTT.

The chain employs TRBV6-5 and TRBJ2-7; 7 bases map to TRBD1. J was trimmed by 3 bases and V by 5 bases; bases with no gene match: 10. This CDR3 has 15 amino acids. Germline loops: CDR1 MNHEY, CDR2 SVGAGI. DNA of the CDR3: TGTGCCAGCAGTCGACCCTCGACAGGGAACTACGAGCAGTACTTC. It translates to CASSRPSTGNYEQYF.

The CDR3 nucleotides read TGTGCCAGCAGCCGGGGGGCAGGGGATGGCTACACCTTC. Translated: CASSRGAGDGYTF. The chain uses TRBV2 and TRBJ1-2; weak D call: TRBD1 (6 bases). The length of the CDR3 is 13 residues. V gave up 6 bases and J gave up 6 bases, with 14 bases separating them. In germline, CDR1 is SNHLY, CDR2 FYNNEI.

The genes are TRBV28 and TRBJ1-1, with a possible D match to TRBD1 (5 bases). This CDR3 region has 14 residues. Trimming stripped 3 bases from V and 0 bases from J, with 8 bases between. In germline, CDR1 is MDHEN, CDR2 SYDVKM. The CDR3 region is CASSFGAMNTEAFF. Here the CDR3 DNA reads TGTGCCAGCAGTTTTGGGGCAATGAACACTGAAGCTTTCTTT.

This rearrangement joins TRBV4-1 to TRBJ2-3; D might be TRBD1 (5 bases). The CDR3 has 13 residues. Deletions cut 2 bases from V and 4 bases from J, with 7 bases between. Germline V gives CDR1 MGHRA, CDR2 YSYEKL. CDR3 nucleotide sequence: TGCGCCAGCAGCCAACTAGGGGCAGATACGCAGTATTTT. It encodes CASSQLGADTQYF.

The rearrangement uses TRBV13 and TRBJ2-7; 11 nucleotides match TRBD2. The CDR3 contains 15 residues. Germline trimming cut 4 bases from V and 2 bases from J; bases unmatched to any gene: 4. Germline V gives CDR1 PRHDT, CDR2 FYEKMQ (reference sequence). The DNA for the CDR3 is TGTGCCAGCAGCTCCCAACTAGCGGGGGCCTACGAGCAGTACTTC. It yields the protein CASSSQLAGAYEQYF.

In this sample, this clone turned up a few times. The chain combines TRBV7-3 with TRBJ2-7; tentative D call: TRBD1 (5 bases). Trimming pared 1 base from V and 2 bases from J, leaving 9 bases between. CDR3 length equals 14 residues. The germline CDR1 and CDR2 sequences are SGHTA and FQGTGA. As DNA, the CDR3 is TGTGCCAGCAGCTTAATGGACACAACCTACGAGCAGTACTTC. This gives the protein CASSLMDTTYEQYF.

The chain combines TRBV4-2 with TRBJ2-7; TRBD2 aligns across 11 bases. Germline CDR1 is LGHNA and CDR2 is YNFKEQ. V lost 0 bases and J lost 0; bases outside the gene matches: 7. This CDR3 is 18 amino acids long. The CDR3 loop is CASSQDPIAGGSSYEQYF. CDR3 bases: TGTGCCAGCAGCCAAGATCCAATAGCGGGAGGGAGCTCCTACGAGCAGTACTTC.

CDR3 in amino acids: CASSRGAAINYGYTF. DNA of the CDR3: TGTGCCTCCTCCCGGGGGGCAGCCATTAACTATGGCTACACCTTC. This chain links TRBV6-1 with TRBJ1-2; D is possibly TRBD1 (6 bases). Trimming removed 11 bases from V and 1 base from J, with 20 bases in between. Per germline, CDR1 MNHNS and CDR2 SASEGT. This CDR3 region has 15 residues.

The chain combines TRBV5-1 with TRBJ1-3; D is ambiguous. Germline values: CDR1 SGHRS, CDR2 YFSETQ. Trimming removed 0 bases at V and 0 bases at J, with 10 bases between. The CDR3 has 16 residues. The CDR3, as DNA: TGCGCCAGCAGCTTGGAGGTCACGGGCTCTGGAAACACCATATATTTT. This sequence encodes CASSLEVTGSGNTIYF.

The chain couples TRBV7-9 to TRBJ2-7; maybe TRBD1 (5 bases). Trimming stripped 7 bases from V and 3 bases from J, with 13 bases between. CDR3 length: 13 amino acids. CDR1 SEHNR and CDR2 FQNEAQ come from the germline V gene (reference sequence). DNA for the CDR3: TGTGCCAGCACCTCCGGGCAGGGCTACGAGCAGTACTTC. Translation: CASTSGQGYEQYF. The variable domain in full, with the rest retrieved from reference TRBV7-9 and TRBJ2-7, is DTGVSQNPRHKITKRGQNVTFRCDPISEHNRLYWYRQTLGQGPEFLTYFQNEAQLEKSRLLSDRFSAERPKGSFSTLEIQRTEQGDSAMYLCASTSGQGYEQYFGPGTRLTVT.

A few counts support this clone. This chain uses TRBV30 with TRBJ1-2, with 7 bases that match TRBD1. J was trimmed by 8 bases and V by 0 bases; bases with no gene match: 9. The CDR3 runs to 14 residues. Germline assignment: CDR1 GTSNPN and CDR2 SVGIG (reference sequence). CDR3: CAWSVPPDRDGYTF. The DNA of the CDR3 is TGTGCCTGGAGTGTACCCCCTGACAGGGACGGCTACACCTTC.

The CDR3 region has the DNA TGTGCCAGCAGCTCAGGGCTAGCGGGGCATAACACCGGGGAGCTGTTTTTT. It yields the protein CASSSGLAGHNTGELFF. The V gene is TRBV5-5, the J gene TRBJ2-2; TRBD2 aligns across 9 bases. Unmatched junction bases numbered 8, after V lost 3 bases and J lost 2 bases. Germline CDR1 reads SGHKS; CDR2 reads YYEKEE (reference sequence). This CDR3 comprises 17 residues.

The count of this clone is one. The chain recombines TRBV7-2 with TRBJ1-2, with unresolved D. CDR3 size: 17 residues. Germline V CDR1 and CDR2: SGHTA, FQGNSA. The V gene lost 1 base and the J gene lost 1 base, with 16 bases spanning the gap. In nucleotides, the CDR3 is TGTGCCAGCAGCTTAGATTCTACAGCCCTCCTTAACTATGGCTACACCTTC. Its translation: CASSLDSTALLNYGYTF.

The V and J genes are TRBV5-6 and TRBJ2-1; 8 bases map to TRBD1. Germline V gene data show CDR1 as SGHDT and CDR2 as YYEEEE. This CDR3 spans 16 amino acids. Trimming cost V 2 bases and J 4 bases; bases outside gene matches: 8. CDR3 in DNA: TGTGCCAGCAGCTTATCCGGGACAGGCCAATACAATGAGCAGTTCTTC. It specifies CASSLSGTGQYNEQFF.

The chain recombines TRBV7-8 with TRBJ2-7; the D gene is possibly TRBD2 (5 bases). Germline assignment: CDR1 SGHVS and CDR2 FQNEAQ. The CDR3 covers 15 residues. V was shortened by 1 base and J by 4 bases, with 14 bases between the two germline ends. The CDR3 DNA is TGTGCCAGCAGCTTAGTGGACTCAGGTCCTTACGAGCAGTACTTC. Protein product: CASSLVDSGPYEQYF.

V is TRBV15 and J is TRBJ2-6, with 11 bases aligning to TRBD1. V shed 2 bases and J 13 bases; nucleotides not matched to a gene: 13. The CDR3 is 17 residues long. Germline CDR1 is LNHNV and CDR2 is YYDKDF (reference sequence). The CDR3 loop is CATSRLGTGGNRVVLTF. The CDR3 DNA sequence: TGTGCCACCAGCAGACTCGGGACAGGGGGTAATAGGGTTGTCCTGACTTTC.

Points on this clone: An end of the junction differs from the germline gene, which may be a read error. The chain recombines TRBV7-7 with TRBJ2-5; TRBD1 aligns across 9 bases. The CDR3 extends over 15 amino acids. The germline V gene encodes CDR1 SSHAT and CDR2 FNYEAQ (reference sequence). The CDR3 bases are TGTGCTAGCAGCCCGGGACAGGGTAGTCCCGGGACCCAGTACTTC. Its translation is CASSPGQGSPGTQYF.

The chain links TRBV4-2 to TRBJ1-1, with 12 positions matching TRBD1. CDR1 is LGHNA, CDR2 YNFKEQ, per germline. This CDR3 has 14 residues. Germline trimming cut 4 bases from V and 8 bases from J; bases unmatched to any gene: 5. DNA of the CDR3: TGTGCCAGCAGCCTCGGGACAGGGGGCGAGGAAGCTTTCTTT. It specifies CASSLGTGGEEAFF.

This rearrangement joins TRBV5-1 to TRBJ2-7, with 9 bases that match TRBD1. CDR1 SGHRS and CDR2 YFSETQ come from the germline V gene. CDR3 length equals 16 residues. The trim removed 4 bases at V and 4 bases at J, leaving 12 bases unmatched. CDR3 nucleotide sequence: TGCGCCAGCAGCATCCGGACAGGGGAAGTGGCGTACGAGCAGTACTTC. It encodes CASSIRTGEVAYEQYF.

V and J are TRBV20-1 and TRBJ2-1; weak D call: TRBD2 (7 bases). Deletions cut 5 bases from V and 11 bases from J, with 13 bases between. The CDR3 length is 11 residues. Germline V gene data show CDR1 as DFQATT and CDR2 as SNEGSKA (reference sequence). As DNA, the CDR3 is TGCAGTGCTCCCGAGGGGGGGAAGCAGTTCTTC. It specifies CSAPEGGKQFF.